The sequence of this TCR beta chain was determined in a study of Graves' ophthalmopathy and Graves' hyperthyroidism. Ten or more counts support this clonotype. Its target is not known. In this cohort's terms, stable hyperthyroidism meant no ophthalmopathy by 18 months of follow-up. The CDR3 covers 15 residues. Germline V CDR1 and CDR2: LNHNV, YYDKDF (reference sequence). V dropped 2 bases and J dropped 2; count of bases not matched to a gene: 0. Findings and limits, study-wide: A model of 13 signatures distinguished ophthalmopathy from stable hyperthyroidism at about 86% sensitivity and around 81% specificity.

Investigators amplified TCR beta CDR3 regions from RNA transcripts. The authors performed first-round RT-PCR with HTBI primers and then a second-round multiplex PCR. TCRdb re-analysed the multiplex PCR reads in MiXCR, keeping a single row per CDR3 protein. The table includes 400,000 or so distinct CDR3 sequences, approximately 17% detected once. This chain joins TRBV15 and TRBJ2-7; TRBD2 agrees at 13 bases. The sequencing sample was made of peripheral blood. The receptor was derived from an adult woman with stable Graves' hyperthyroidism. The CDR3 spells CATSRTSGRAYEQYF. The CDR3 bases are TGTGCCACCAGCAGAACTAGCGGGAGGGCCTACGAGCAGTACTTC.